This T cell receptor (beta chain) was captured in a study of cytomegalovirus exposure and HLA in healthy donors. Study-wide background: Among the 398 genotyped donors, around 85% were placed in the Caucasian-associated ancestry cluster. Overall study findings and caveats: It was reported in a later analysis that an Asian-associated ancestry cluster showed fewer N-insertions than the roughly 670-donor mean. According to reports, the classifier identified cytomegalovirus status with high specificity and sensitivity. Based on reports, TCR beta sequences accurately predicted HLA-A and HLA-B alleles for most subjects.

Comments on this clone: Its antigen is currently unknown.

CDR1 is GTSNPN, CDR2 SVGIG, per germline (reference sequence). The CDR3 consists of 16 residues. With 0 bases removed from V and 4 bases from J, the gap between germline ends came to 18 bases. PCR employed 60 Vbeta and 13 Jbeta primers. The method was immunoSEQ multiplex PCR; TCRdb's version includes in-frame clones alone and lacks a portion of them. The table includes around 180,000 clones, approximately 81% detected once. The chain employs TRBV30 and TRBJ1-2; D possibly corresponds to TRBD1 (6 bases). This receptor was identified in a woman under 30 in good health and CMV-seropositive. The material sequenced was PBMCs. DNA for the CDR3: TGTGCCTGGAGTGTACAGATCAGGGGTTTGCTCTATGGCTACACCTTC. It specifies CAWSVQIRGLLYGYTF.